The sequence of this T cell receptor beta chain was determined in a study of vaccination and CD4 T cells after COVID-19. Background on the study: The convalescents, six males and four females, included two who were Hispanic. Following dose two, a median about 72 days (range 14 to 241) passed before post-vaccine samples were taken.

Noted treatment: approximately 9-day PBMC culture with coronavirus spike peptide pools or control peptides (ViraFEST assay). With peptide pools, ViraFEST first expanded antigen-specific T cells and afterwards sequenced their TCRs. Cultured CD4+ T cell DNA underwent sequencing with the Oncomine TCR Beta short-read assay. One entry per CDR3 protein results from TCRdb running MiXCR on the PCR reads. Among some 18,000 distinct CDR3 sequences listed, less than 30% were seen once. A remark on this clonotype: Its antigen is not identified.

The germline gives CDR1 DFQATT, CDR2 SNEGSKA (reference sequence). With V trimmed by 4 bases and J by 2 bases, 9 bases remained unmatched. The CDR3 extends over 15 amino acids. V and J are TRBV20-1 and TRBJ2-3, with TRBD2 identical over 7 bases. This clonotype was sampled from a human donor with COVID-19. Sequenced material: cultured CD4+ T cells from blood. The CDR3 DNA follows: TGCAGTGCTATCAACCCCCAGCGGGACACAGATACGCAGTATTTT. Translation gives CSAINPQRDTDTQYF.